This T cell receptor beta chain was recorded in a study of blood T cell repertoires in COVID-19. Study at large: PBMCs, B-cell-depleted T cells, or T cells provided the cDNA or gDNA that made up the material.

Clones were read by immunoSEQ multiplex PCR, and TCRdb kept only the in-frame ones, dropping some. Counted here are approximately 350,000 clones, around 90% occurring once; the ten biggest clones make up 2.5% to 3.5%. Per germline, CDR1 SGHNT and CDR2 YYREEE (reference sequence). The CDR3 loop spans 13 amino acids. The germline V and J ends were trimmed by 6 bases and 9 bases, with 16 bases remaining between them. Source material: peripheral blood. The TCR sequence derives from a woman aged 25 to 39 with COVID-19, enrolled during active disease. The chain is built from TRBV5-4 and TRBJ2-1; D unresolved. The CDR3, as DNA: TGTGCCAGCACCCGTACCAATGAGCCTGAGCAGTTCTTC. Residues: CASTRTNEPEQFF.